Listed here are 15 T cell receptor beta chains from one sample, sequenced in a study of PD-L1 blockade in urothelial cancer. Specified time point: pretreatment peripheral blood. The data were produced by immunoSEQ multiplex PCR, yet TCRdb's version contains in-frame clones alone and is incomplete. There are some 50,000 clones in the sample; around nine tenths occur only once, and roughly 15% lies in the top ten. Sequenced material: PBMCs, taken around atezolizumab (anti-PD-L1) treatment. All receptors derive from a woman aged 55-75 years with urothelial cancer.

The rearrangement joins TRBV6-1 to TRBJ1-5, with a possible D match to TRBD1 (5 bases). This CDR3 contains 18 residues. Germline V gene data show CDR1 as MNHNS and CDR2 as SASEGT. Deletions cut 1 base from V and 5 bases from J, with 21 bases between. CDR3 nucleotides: TGTGCCAGCAGTGAAGAAGCGCCTGCGGCAGGGTGGGATCAGCCCCAGCATTTT. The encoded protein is CASSEEAPAAGWDQPQHF.

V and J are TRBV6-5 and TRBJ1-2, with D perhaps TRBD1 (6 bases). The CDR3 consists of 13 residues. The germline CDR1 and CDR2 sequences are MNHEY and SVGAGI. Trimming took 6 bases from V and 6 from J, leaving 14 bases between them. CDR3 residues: CASRRTEMNGYTF. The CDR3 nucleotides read TGTGCCAGCAGGCGGACAGAAATGAATGGCTACACCTTC.

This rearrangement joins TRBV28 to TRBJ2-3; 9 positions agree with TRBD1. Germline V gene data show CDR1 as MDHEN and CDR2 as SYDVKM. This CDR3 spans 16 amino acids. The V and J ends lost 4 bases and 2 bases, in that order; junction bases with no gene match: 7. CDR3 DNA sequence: TGTGCCAGCAGTTCGGGACAGGGCTCCTCCACAGATACGCAGTATTTT. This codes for CASSSGQGSSTDTQYF. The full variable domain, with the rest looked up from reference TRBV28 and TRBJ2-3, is DVKVTQSSRYLVKRTGEKVFLECVQDMDHENMFWYRQDPGLGLRLIYFSYDVKMKEKGDIPEGYSVSREKKERFSLILESASTNQTSMYLCASSSGQGSSTDTQYFGPGTRLTVL.

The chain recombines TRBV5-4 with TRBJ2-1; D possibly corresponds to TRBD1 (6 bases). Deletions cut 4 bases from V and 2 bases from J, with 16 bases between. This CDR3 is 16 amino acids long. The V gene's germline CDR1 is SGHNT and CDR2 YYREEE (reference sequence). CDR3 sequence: CASSPTGTNAYNEQFF. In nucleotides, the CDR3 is TGTGCCAGCAGCCCGACCGGGACAAATGCCTACAATGAGCAGTTCTTC.

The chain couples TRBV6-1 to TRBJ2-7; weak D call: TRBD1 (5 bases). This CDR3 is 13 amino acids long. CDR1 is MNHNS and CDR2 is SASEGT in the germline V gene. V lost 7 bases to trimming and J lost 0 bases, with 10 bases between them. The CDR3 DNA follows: TGTGCCAGCATGACAGTCAGCTCCTACGAGCAGTACTTC. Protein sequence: CASMTVSSYEQYF.

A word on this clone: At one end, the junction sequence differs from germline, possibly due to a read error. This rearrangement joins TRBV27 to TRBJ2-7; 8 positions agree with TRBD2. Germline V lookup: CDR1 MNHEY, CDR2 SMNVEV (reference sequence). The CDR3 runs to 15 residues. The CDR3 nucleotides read TGTGCCAGCAGCTTATTCCCCGGGAGGGCCTACGAGCAGTACTTC. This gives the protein CASSLFPGRAYEQYF.

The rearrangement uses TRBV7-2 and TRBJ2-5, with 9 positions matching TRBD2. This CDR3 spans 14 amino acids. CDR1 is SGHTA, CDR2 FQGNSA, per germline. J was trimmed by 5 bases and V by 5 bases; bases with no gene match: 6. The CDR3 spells CASSAFAGGETQYF. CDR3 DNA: TGTGCCAGCAGCGCCTTCGCGGGGGGGGAGACCCAGTACTTC.

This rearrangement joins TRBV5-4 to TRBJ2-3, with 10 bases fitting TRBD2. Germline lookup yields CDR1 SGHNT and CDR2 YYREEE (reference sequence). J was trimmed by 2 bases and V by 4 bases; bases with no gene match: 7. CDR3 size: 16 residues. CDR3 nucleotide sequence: TGTGCCAGCAGCATAGGACTAGCGGAGAACACAGATACGCAGTATTTT. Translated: CASSIGLAENTDTQYF.

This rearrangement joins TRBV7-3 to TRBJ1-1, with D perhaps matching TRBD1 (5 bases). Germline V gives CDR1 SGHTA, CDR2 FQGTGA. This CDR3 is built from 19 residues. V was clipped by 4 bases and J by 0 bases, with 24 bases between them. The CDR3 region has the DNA TGTGCCAGCAGCTCAGAGGGCTTGCGGGTCGGGGGGGTGAACACTGAAGCTTTCTTT. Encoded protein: CASSSEGLRVGGVNTEAFF.

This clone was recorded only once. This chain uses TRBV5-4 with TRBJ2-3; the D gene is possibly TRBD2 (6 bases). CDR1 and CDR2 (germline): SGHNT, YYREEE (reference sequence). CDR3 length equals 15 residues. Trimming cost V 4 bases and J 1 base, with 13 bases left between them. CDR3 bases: TGTGCCAGCAGCCGCTCCGGGACTCGCACAGATACGCAGTATTTT. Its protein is CASSRSGTRTDTQYF.

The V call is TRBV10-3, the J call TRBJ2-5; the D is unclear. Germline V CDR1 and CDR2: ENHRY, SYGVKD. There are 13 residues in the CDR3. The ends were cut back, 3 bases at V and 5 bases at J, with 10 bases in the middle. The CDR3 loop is CAISDSLRETQYF. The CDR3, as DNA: TGTGCCATCAGTGATTCCCTCCGGGAGACCCAGTACTTC.

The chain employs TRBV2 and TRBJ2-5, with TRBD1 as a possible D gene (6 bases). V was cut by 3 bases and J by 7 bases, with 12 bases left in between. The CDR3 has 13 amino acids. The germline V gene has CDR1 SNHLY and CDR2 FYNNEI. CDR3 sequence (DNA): TGTGCCAGCAGTGAGGACAGCCTGGGGACCCAGTACTTC. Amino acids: CASSEDSLGTQYF.

CDR3 region: CASSRRGHGYTF. As DNA, the CDR3 is TGTGCCAGCAGCCGAAGGGGGCATGGCTACACCTTC. V usage is TRBV7-9 and J usage is TRBJ1-2, with 7 nucleotides matching TRBD1. The CDR3 loop spans 12 amino acids. J gave up 6 bases and V 5 bases, and 3 bases lay outside the gene matches. CDR1 is SEHNR and CDR2 is FQNEAQ in the germline V gene (reference sequence).

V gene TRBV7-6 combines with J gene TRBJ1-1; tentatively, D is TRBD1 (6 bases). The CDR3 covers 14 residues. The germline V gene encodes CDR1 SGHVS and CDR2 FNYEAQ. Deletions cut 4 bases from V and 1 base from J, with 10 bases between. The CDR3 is CASSSQGGNTEAFF. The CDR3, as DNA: TGTGCCAGCAGCTCACAGGGCGGGAACACTGAAGCTTTCTTT.

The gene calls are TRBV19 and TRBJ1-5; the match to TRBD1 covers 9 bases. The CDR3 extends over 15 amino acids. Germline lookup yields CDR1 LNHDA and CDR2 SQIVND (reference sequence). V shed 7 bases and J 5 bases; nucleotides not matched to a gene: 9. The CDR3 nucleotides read TGTGCCAGTACCCCTGGGACAGGGTTTTATCAGCCCCAGCATTTT. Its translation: CASTPGTGFYQPQHF. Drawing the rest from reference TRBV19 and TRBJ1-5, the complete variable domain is DGGITQSPKYLFRKEGQNVTLSCEQNLNHDAMYWYRQDPGQGLRLIYYSQIVNDFQKGDIAEGYSVSREKKESFPLTVTSAQKNPTAFYLCASTPGTGFYQPQHFGDGTRLSIL.